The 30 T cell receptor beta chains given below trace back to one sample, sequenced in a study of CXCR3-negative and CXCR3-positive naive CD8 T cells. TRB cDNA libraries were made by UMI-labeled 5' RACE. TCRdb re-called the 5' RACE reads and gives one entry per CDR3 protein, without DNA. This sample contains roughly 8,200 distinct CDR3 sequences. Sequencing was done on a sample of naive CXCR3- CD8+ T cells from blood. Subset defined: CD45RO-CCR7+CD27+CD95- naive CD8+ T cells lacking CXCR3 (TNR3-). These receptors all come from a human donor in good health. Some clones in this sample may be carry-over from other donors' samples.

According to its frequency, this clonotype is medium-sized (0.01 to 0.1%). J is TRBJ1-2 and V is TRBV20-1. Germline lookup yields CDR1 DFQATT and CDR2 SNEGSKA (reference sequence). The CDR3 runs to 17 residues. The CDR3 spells CSARDVTAILTNYGYTF.

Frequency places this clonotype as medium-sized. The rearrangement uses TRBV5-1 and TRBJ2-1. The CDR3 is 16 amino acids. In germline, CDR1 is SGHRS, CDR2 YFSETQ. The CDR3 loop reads CASSLGLGGPYNEQFF.

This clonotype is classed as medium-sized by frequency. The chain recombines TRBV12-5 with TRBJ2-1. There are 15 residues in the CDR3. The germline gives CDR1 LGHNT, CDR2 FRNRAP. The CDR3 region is CASGLVPRSGNEQFF. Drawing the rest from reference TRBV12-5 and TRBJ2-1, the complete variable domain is DARVTQTPRHKVTEMGQEVTMRCQPILGHNTVFWYRQTMMQGLELLAYFRNRAPLDDSGMPKDRFSAEMPDATLATLKIQPSEPRDSAVYFCASGLVPRSGNEQFFGPGTRLTVL.

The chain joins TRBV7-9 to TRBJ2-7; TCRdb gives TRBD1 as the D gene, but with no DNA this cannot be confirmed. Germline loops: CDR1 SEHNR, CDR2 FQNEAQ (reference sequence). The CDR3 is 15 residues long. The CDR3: CASSWIKGVGDEQYF.

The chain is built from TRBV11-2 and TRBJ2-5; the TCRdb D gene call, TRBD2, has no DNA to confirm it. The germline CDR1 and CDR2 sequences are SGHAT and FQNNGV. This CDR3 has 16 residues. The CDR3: CASSPPSLAGGETQYF. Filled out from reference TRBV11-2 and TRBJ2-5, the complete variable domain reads EAGVAQSPRYKIIEKRQSVAFWCNPISGHATLYWYQQILGQGPKLLIQFQNNGVVDDSQLPKDRFSAERLKGVDSTLKIQPAKLEDSAVYLCASSPPSLAGGETQYFGPGTRLLVL.

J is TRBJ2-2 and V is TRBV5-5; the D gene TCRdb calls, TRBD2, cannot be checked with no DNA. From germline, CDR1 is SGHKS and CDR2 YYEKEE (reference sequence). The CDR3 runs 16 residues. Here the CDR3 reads CASSPTLSRRPGELFF.

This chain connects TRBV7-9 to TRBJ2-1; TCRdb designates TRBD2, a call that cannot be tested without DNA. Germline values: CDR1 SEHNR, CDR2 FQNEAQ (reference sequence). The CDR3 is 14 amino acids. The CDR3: CASSPASSYNEQFF.

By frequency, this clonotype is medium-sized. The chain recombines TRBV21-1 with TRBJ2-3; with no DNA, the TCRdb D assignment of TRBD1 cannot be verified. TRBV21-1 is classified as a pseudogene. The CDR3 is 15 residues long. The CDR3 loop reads CASSKVGRGTDTQYF.

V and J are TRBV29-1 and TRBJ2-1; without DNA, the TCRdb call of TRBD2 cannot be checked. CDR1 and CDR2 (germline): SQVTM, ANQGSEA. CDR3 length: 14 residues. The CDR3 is CSVKQAGVDNEQFF.

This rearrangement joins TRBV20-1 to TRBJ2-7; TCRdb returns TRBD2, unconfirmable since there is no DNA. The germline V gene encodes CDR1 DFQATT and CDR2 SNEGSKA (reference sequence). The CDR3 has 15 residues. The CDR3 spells CSARDGGLSLWEQYF.

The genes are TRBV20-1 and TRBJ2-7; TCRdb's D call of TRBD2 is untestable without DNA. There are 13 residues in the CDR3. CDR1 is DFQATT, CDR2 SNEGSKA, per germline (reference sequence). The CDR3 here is CSAVTRTSYEQYF.

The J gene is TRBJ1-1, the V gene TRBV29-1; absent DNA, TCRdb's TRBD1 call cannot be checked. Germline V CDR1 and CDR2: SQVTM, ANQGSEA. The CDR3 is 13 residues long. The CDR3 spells CSARGGENTEAFF.

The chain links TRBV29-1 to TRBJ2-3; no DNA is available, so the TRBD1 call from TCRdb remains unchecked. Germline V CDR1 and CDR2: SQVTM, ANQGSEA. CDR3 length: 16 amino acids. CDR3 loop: CSVTLGAQDNTDTQYF.

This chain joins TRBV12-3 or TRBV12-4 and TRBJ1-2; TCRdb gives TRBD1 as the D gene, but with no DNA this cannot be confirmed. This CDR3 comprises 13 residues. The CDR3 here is CASSPDRVDGYTF.

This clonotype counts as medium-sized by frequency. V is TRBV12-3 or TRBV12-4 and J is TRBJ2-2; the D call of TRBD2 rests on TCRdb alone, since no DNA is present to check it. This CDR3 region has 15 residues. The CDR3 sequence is CASSLEREFAGELFF.

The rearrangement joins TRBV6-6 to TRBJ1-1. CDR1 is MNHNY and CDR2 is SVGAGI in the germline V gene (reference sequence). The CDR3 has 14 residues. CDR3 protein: CASVTRGMNTEAFF.

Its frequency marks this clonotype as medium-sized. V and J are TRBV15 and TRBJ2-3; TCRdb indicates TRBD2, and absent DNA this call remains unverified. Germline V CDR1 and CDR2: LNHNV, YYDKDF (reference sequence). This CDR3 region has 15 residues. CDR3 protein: CATSRDREGADTQYF.

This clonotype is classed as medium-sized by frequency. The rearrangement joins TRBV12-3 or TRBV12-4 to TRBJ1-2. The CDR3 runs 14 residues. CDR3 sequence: CASSFSGKAGGYTF.

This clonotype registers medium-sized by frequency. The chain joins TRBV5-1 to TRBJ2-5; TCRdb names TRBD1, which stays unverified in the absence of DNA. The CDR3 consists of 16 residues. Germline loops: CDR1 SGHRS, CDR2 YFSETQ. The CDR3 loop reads CASSYRDRGTQETQYF.

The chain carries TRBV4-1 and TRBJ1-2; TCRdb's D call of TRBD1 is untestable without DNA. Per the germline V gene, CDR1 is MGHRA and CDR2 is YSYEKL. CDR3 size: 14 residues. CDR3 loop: CASSQIDRQDGYTF.

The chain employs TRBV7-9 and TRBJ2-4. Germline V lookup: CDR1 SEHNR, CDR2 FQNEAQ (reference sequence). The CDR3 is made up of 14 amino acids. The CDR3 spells CASSPDIAKNIQYF.

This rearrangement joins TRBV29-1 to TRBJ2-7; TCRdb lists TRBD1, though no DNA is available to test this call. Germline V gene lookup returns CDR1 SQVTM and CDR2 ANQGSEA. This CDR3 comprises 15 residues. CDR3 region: CSVEDQSAGGYEQYF.

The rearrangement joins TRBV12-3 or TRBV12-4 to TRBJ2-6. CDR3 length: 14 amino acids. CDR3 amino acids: CASSGLTGANVLTF.

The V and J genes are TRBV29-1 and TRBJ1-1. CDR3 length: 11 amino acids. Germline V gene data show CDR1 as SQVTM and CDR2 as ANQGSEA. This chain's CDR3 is CSVETNTEAFF.

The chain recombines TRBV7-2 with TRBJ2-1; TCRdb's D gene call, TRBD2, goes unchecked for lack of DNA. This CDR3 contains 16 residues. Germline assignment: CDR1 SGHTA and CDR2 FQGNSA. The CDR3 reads CASSLAQRVSYNEQFF.

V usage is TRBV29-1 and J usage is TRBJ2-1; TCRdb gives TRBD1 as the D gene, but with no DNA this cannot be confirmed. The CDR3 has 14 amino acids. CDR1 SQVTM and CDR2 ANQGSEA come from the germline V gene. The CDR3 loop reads CSVVGGRPYNEQFF.

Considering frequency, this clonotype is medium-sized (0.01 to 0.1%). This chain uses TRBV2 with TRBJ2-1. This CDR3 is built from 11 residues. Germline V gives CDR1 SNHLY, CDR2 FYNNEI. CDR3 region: CASNRQREQFF.

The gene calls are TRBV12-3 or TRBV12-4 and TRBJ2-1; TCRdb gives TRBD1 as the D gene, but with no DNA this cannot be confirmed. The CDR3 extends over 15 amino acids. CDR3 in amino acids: CASTPGQGAFEEQFF.

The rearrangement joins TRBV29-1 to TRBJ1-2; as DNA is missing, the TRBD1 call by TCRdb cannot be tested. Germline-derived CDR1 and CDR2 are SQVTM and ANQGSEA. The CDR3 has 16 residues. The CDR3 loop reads CSVTPGQGAKNYGYTF.

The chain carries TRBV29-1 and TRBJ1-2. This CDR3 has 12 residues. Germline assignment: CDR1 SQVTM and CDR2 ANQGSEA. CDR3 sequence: CSVEAGPYGYTF.